The T cell receptor (beta chain) under discussion was sequenced for a study of control samples from healthy donors and cancer patients. This table comes from immunoSEQ multiplex PCR, and its TCRdb copy is limited to in-frame clones, with some not included. The sample holds 75,000 to 90,000 clones; approximately 89% are singletons and the top ten take 6.5% to 8.5%. The trim removed 4 bases at V and 5 bases at J, leaving 8 bases unmatched. The CDR3 is 16 residues long. The V gene's germline CDR1 is MNHEY and CDR2 SVGAGI. The source of this sequence is a man aged 45-65 years in good health. The chain is built from TRBV6-5 and TRBJ2-2; 9 bases are a match to TRBD1. Sequencing was carried out using blood. The CDR3, as DNA: TGTGCCAGCAGTTCATTCGGGACAGGGTTAACCGGGGAGCTGTTTTTT. As protein: CASSSFGTGLTGELFF.